This TCR beta chain derives from a study of blood T cells in healthy people across ages. Alongside a J-beta primer mix, a sample-barcoded 5' primer served in a second PCR lasting about 7 to 11 cycles. A single record per CDR3 protein comes from TCRdb applying MiXCR to the 5' RACE reads. Altogether roughly 1,800,000 distinct CDR3 sequences are present, about 50% being singletons, with the ten largest covering approximately 2.1%. CDR3 length equals 13 residues. Trimming pared 5 bases from V and 2 bases from J, leaving 9 bases between. Germline V gene data show CDR1 as SGHTA and CDR2 as FQGNSA. The rearrangement links TRBV7-2 to TRBJ2-5; D is undetermined. The sample was blood. The clonotype was recovered from a woman aged 40-49 years in good health. The CDR3 spells CASSALFQETQYF. CDR3 nucleotides: TGTGCCAGCAGCGCGCTATTTCAAGAGACCCAGTACTTC.